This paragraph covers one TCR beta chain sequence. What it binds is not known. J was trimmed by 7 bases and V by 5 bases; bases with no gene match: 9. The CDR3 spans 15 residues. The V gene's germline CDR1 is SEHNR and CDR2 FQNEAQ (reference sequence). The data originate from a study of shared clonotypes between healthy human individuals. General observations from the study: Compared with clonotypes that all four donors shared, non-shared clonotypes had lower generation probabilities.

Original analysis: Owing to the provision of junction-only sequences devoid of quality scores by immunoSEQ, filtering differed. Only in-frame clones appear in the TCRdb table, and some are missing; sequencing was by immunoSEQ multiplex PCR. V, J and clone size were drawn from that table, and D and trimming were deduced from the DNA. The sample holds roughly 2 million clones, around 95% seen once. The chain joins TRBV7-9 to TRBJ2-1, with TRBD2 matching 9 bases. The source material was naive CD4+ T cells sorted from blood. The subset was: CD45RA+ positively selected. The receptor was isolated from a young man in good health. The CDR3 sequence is CASSALAGKWNEQFF. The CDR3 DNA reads TGTGCCAGCAGCGCCCTAGCGGGAAAGTGGAATGAGCAGTTCTTC. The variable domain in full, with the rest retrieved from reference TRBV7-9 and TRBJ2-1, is DTGVSQNPRHKITKRGQNVTFRCDPISEHNRLYWYRQTLGQGPEFLTYFQNEAQLEKSRLLSDRFSAERPKGSFSTLEIQRTEQGDSAMYLCASSALAGKWNEQFFGPGTRLTVL.